This T cell receptor beta chain emerged from a study of spatial heterogeneity in lung cancer. As for the study in general: Sequence detection consistently recorded a greater number of beta-chain than alpha-chain sequences. In raw reads, more than 8.5 appearances on average were recorded for each unique TCR and UMI combination.

Single TCR cDNA molecules each had their own unique molecular identifier. From the 5' RACE reads, TCRdb called clonotypes with MiXCR, one entry per CDR3 protein. The table includes more than 3,500 distinct CDR3 sequences, 8.4% detected once. Time point noted: sample taken at primary tumor resection. Material for sequencing was whole RNA from tumor, nontumor lung or frozen PBMC, left unsorted. Samples were donated by 72 untreated early-stage non-small cell lung cancer patients. The receptor was derived from a female donor with early-stage non-small cell lung cancer. The source material was PBMCs, sampled at surgery.

This chain's CDR3 is CASSTPQWKRQKSGNTGELFF. CDR3 DNA: TGTGCCAGTAGTACCCCTCAATGGAAACGACAAAAAAGTGGGAACACCGGGGAGCTGTTTTTT. The rearrangement uses TRBV19 and TRBJ2-2; no firm D call. The V gene lost 4 bases and the J gene lost 1 base, with 28 bases spanning the gap. Germline-derived CDR1 and CDR2 are LNHDA and SQIVND (reference sequence). This CDR3 is 21 amino acids long.